The rows below give T cell receptor beta chains drawn from one sample of a study of response to subunit inactivated influenza vaccine. TCRdb called the RT-PCR reads again in MiXCR, with one record for every CDR3 protein. The data hold some 160,000 distinct CDR3 sequences, with roughly a tenth observed a single time. Specimen: non-naive T cells sorted from PBMCs, collected about 40 days after vaccination. These receptor sequences come from a middle-aged man who received an inactivated influenza vaccine. Both conserved end residues are part of each CDR3. The D gene is left open where the match is weak. A clone size is listed for some rows: how often the clone was seen (once, few, many), or a class if it is expanded.

J: TRBJ2-1
V: TRBV28
size: few
D: TRBD2
DNA: TGTGCCAGCAGGGGGGCTAGCGGGCTCGGGGAGAATGAGCAGTTCTTC
CDR3: CASRGASGLGENEQFF

J: TRBJ2-5
V: TRBV6-2/TRBV6-3
size: NA
D: NA
DNA: TGTGCCAGCAGTTACTCGAAGGATGGAGGACAACAACAAGAGACCCAGTACTTC
CDR3: CASSYSKDGGQQQETQYF

J: TRBJ1-1
V: TRBV7-2
size: many
D: TRBD1
DNA: TGTGCCAGCAGCCCTTGGACAGGGAGAGGCACTGAAGCTTTCTTT
CDR3: CASSPWTGRGTEAFF

J: TRBJ1-5
V: TRBV7-8
size: few
D: NA
DNA: TGTGCCAGCAGCGTAAAATACAGGGAATCGGGTCAGCCCCAGCATTTT
CDR3: CASSVKYRESGQPQHF

J: TRBJ2-3
V: TRBV10-3
size: few
D: NA
DNA: TGTGCCATCAGTCCAGGAATTTCTAGCACAGATACGCAGTATTTT
CDR3: CAISPGISSTDTQYF

J: TRBJ2-3
V: TRBV2
size: few
D: NA
DNA: TGTGCCAGCAGGACCGGACTCTCATTCAGCACAGATACGCAGTATTTT
CDR3: CASRTGLSFSTDTQYF

J: TRBJ2-6
V: TRBV24-1
size: NA
D: NA
DNA: TGTGCCACCAGTGGCGGCCGGGGACACTCCGGGGCCAACGTCCTGACTTTC
CDR3: CATSGGRGHSGANVLTF

J: TRBJ2-2
V: TRBV7-8
size: few
D: TRBD2
DNA: TGTGCCAGCAGCTTAGGAGTAGCGGGAGACACCGGGGAGCTGTTTTTT
CDR3: CASSLGVAGDTGELFF

J: TRBJ2-7
V: TRBV2
size: few
D: NA
DNA: TGTGCCAGCAGCGAACAGGAGACGCGTACCCTACGAGGGGAGCAGTACTTC
CDR3: CASSEQETRTLRGEQYF

J: TRBJ1-2
V: TRBV2
size: NA
D: NA
DNA: TGTGCCAGCAGTGAAGTTCATGGCTACACCTTC
CDR3: CASSEVHGYTF

J: TRBJ1-2
V: TRBV5-1
size: NA
D: NA
DNA: TGCGCCAGCAGCTTCACAGGGTTCAACTATGGCTACACCTTC
CDR3: CASSFTGFNYGYTF

J: TRBJ2-1
V: TRBV29-1
size: few
D: NA
DNA: TGCAGCGTTTTAAGTGGGCCTCATTACAATGAGCAGTTCTTC
CDR3: CSVLSGPHYNEQFF

J: TRBJ2-5
V: TRBV28
size: many
D: TRBD2
DNA: TGTGCCAGCAGTTTCCCTAGCGGTTCAGTGGAGACCCAGTACTTC
CDR3: CASSFPSGSVETQYF

J: TRBJ1-4
V: TRBV20-1
size: many
D: TRBD1
DNA: TGCAGTGCCATCGCCGGGACAGGGGTTGAAAAACTGTTTTTT
CDR3: CSAIAGTGVEKLFF

J: TRBJ2-5
V: TRBV7-6
size: few
D: TRBD2
DNA: TGTGCCAGCAGCTTAGGGGGGGGTCTTGAGACCCAGTACTTC
CDR3: CASSLGGGLETQYF

J: TRBJ2-3
V: TRBV7-9
size: NA
D: NA
DNA: TGTGTCAGCAGCTTAGGACAACGCACAGATACGCAGTATTTT
CDR3: CVSSLGQRTDTQYF

J: TRBJ1-1
V: TRBV20-1
size: few
D: NA
DNA: TGCGGGGGGTGGGACACTGAAGCTTTCTTT
CDR3: CGGWDTEAFF

J: TRBJ2-2
V: TRBV6-5
size: many
D: TRBD1
DNA: TGTGCCAGCAGTTACCCCGCGGCCGGGACAGGGACGGACGGGGAGCTGTTTTTT
CDR3: CASSYPAAGTGTDGELFF

J: TRBJ2-2
V: TRBV9
size: NA
D: NA
DNA: TGTGCCAGCAGCCCGACGAACACCGGGGACCTGTTTTTT
CDR3: CASSPTNTGDLFF

J: TRBJ2-1
V: TRBV4-1
size: NA
D: TRBD2
DNA: TGCGCCAGCAGCCAACCGGGAGGTCACTACAATGAGCAGTTCTTC
CDR3: CASSQPGGHYNEQFF

J: TRBJ2-7
V: TRBV7-2
size: few
D: NA
DNA: TGTGCCAGCAGCTTTGGAGGGGGATTGTCGTACGAGCAGTACTTC
CDR3: CASSFGGGLSYEQYF

J: TRBJ1-1
V: TRBV6-2/TRBV6-3
size: few
D: NA
DNA: TGTGCCAGCAGTTCGATCTTGGGAAACACTGAAGCTTTCTTT
CDR3: CASSSILGNTEAFF

J: TRBJ2-1
V: TRBV5-1
size: many
D: TRBD1
DNA: TGTGCCAGCAGCTCCTCAGGGGGCTCCTACAATGAGCAGTTCTTC
CDR3: CASSSSGGSYNEQFF

J: TRBJ2-1
V: TRBV15
size: few
D: TRBD2
DNA: TGTGCCACCAGCCCTCGGACTAGCGGGGACCGCAATGAGCAGTTCTTC
CDR3: CATSPRTSGDRNEQFF

J: TRBJ2-3
V: TRBV4-3
size: NA
D: NA
DNA: TGCGCCAGCAGCCAAGTAGGAGGGCTGGATACGCAGTATTTT
CDR3: CASSQVGGLDTQYF

J: TRBJ2-7
V: TRBV3-1
size: NA
D: NA
DNA: TGTGCCAGCAGCCAAGATTGGTTTGGGCTCTCCGAGCAGTACTTC
CDR3: CASSQDWFGLSEQYF

J: TRBJ2-1
V: TRBV4-1
size: few
D: TRBD2
DNA: TGCGCCAGCAGCCACAGAACTAGCGGGGGGTCGAGCTCCTACAATGAGCAGTTCTTC
CDR3: CASSHRTSGGSSSYNEQFF

J: TRBJ2-3
V: TRBV10-2
size: few
D: TRBD1
DNA: TGCGCCAGCAGTGAGTTGGACAGGAGCACAGATACGCAGTATTTT
CDR3: CASSELDRSTDTQYF

J: TRBJ2-1
V: TRBV4-1
size: NA
D: TRBD1
DNA: TGCGCCAGCAGCCAGCAGGGGGCACGCGAGCAGTTCTTC
CDR3: CASSQQGAREQFF

J: TRBJ2-7
V: TRBV29-1
size: NA
D: NA
DNA: TGCAGCGTTGTGCAGGGATCCTACGAGCAGTACTTC
CDR3: CSVVQGSYEQYF

J: TRBJ2-6
V: TRBV12-3/TRBV12-4
size: many
D: NA
DNA: TGTGCCAGCAGTTTCGGCGGGGCTGGGGCCAACGTCCTGACTTTC
CDR3: CASSFGGAGANVLTF

J: TRBJ1-2
V: TRBV20-1
size: few
D: NA
DNA: TGCAGTGCTAGAGTAGGGACGTCTTATGGCTACACCTTC
CDR3: CSARVGTSYGYTF

J: TRBJ1-2
V: TRBV5-1
size: few
D: NA
DNA: TGCGCCAGCAGCAGAACCGGGGACCATTCTCCCTTTTATGGCTACACCTTC
CDR3: CASSRTGDHSPFYGYTF

J: TRBJ1-1
V: TRBV6-1
size: few
D: NA
DNA: TGTGCCAGCAGCGGGGCCCACACTGAAGCTTTCTTT
CDR3: CASSGAHTEAFF

J: TRBJ1-6
V: TRBV14
size: NA
D: NA
DNA: TGTGCCAGCAGCGCTAAGCCGGGGTATAATTCACCCCTCCACTTT
CDR3: CASSAKPGYNSPLHF

J: TRBJ2-7
V: TRBV3-1
size: few
D: TRBD2
DNA: TGTGCCAGCAGCCAAGCGAGGCTAGCGGGGGGTTACGAGCAGTACTTC
CDR3: CASSQARLAGGYEQYF

J: TRBJ2-7
V: TRBV7-9
size: few
D: TRBD1
DNA: TGTGCCAGCAGCTCCCGGGACAGGGGTAACGAGCAGTACTTC
CDR3: CASSSRDRGNEQYF

J: TRBJ1-1
V: TRBV30
size: NA
D: NA
DNA: TGTGCCTGGACCACAATGGGGGCCACTGAAGCTTTCTTT
CDR3: CAWTTMGATEAFF

J: TRBJ2-2
V: TRBV20-1
size: NA
D: NA
DNA: TGCAGTGCTAGAGCCTGGGCCTACGGGGAGGACCTGGGGGAGCTGTTTTTT
CDR3: CSARAWAYGEDLGELFF

J: TRBJ2-1
V: TRBV7-2
size: many
D: NA
DNA: TGTGCCAGCAGCTTAGAGGGGTGGGTATACAATGAGCAGTTCTTC
CDR3: CASSLEGWVYNEQFF

J: TRBJ2-1
V: TRBV7-9
size: many
D: TRBD2
DNA: TGTGCCAGCAACGGCGGGGGAGCCTCCTACAATGAGCAGTTCTTC
CDR3: CASNGGGASYNEQFF

J: TRBJ1-5
V: TRBV24-1
size: few
D: NA
DNA: TGTGCCACCAGTCCTGGGGGGTACAATCAGCCCCAGCATTTT
CDR3: CATSPGGYNQPQHF

J: TRBJ1-4
V: TRBV5-1
size: many
D: NA
DNA: TGCGCCAGCAGCTTGGTGACGTCCTCAGCAGGGTCCGGGAGAGAAAAACTGTTTTTT
CDR3: CASSLVTSSAGSGREKLFF

J: TRBJ2-3
V: TRBV20-1
size: NA
D: TRBD2
DNA: TGCAGTGCTAGTCCGCTAGCGGATAGGGCCCTCACAGATACGCAGTATTTT
CDR3: CSASPLADRALTDTQYF

J: TRBJ2-1
V: TRBV11-1
size: few
D: TRBD2
DNA: TGTGCCAGCAGCTCTGCCCCAATAGCGGGAGGGCCTCGCAATGAGCAGTTCTTC
CDR3: CASSSAPIAGGPRNEQFF

J: TRBJ1-6
V: TRBV7-2
size: many
D: NA
DNA: TGTGCCAGCAGCTTTCAGACTTCACCCCTCCACTTT
CDR3: CASSFQTSPLHF

J: TRBJ2-1
V: TRBV7-9
size: many
D: NA
DNA: TGTGCCAGCTCGGGCCCGCGGGACCACTACAATGAGCAGTTCTTC
CDR3: CASSGPRDHYNEQFF